The subject of this entry is one T cell receptor beta chain. The data were taken from a study of control samples from healthy donors and cancer patients. The repertoire was sequenced with immunoSEQ multiplex PCR; TCRdb's copy has only in-frame clones and lacks some. The profile shows more than 95,000 clones, around 89% of them singletons. This receptor was obtained from a woman between 50 and 59 years old with colorectal cancer. The sample comprised PBMCs.

CDR3 sequence reads: CASSPLVPSGTDTQYF. The CDR3 DNA reads TGTGCCAGCTCACCCCTGGTACCTAGTGGCACAGATACGCAGTATTTT. This chain connects TRBV18 to TRBJ2-3; D gene unclear. Trimming removed 3 bases from V and 1 base from J, with 14 bases in between. CDR3 size: 16 residues. The V gene's germline CDR1 is KGHSH and CDR2 LQKENI. Combining the CDR3 with reference TRBV18 and TRBJ2-3 gives the whole variable domain NAGVMQNPRHLVRRRGQEARLRCSPMKGHSHVYWYRQLPEEGLKFMVYLQKENIIDESGMPKERFSAEFPKEGPSILRIQQVVRGDSAAYFCASSPLVPSGTDTQYFGPGTRLTVL.